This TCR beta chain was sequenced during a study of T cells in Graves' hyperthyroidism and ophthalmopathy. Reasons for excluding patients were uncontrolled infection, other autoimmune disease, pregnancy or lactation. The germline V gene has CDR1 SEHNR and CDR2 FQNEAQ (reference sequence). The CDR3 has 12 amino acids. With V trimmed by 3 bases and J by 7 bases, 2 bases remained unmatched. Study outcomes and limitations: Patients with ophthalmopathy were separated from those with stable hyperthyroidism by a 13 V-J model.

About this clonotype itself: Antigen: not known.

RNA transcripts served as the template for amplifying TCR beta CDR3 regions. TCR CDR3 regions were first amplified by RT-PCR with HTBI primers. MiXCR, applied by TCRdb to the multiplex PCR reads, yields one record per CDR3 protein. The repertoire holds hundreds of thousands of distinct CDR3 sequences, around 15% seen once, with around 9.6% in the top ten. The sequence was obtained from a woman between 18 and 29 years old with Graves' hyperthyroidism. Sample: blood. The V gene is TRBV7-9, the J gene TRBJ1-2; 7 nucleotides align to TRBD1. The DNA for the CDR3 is TGTGCCAGCAGCTTGAGGGGGCTTGGCTACACCTTC. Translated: CASSLRGLGYTF.